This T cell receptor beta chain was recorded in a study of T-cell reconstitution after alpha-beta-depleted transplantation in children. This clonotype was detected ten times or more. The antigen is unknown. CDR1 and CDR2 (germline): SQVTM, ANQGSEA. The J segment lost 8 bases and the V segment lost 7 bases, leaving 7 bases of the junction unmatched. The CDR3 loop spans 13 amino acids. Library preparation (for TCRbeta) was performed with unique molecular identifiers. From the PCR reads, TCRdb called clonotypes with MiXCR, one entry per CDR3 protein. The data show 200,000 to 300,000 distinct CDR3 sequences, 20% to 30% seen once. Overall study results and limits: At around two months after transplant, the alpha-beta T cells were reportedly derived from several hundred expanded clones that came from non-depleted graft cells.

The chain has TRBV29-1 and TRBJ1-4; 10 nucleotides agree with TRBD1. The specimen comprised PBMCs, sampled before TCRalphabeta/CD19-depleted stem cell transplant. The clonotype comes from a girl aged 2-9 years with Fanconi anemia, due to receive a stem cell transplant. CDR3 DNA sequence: TGCAGCGCATTAGACAGGGGGCACGAAAAACTGTTTTTT. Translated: CSALDRGHEKLFF.